A selection of T cell receptor beta chains follows, all from one sample in a study of beta chain features in type 1 diabetes. TCRdb's table, derived via immunoSEQ multiplex PCR, lists solely in-frame clones and lacks some. The sample has fewer than 350,000 clones; about 8.5% are singletons. The material sequenced was central memory CD4+ T cells from blood. The origin of the receptors is a woman aged 18-29 years in good health. Both conserved end residues are part of each CDR3. A D gene is named only where the DNA matches it firmly. Only some rows state a clone size, as once, few, many or a class for expanded clones.

V gene	J gene	clone size	D gene	CDR3 protein	CDR3 DNA
TRBV28	TRBJ1-1	many	TRBD1	CASSFDRDTEAFF	TGTGCCAGCAGTTTTGACAGGGACACTGAAGCTTTCTTT
TRBV19	TRBJ2-3	many	-	CASALQVTDTQYF	TGTGCCAGCGCTTTGCAAGTCACAGATACGCAGTATTTT
TRBV5-1	TRBJ1-5	few	-	CASSPGVSNQPQHF	TGCGCCAGCAGCCCAGGAGTGAGCAATCAGCCCCAGCATTTT
TRBV11-2	TRBJ1-2	-	-	CASTLDRMNYGYTF	TGTGCCAGCACCCTGGACAGAATGAACTATGGCTACACCTTC
TRBV27	TRBJ2-7	few	TRBD2	CASSLRGRAPDEQYF	TGTGCCAGCAGTTTGCGAGGGAGGGCCCCTGACGAGCAGTACTTC
TRBV7-2	TRBJ2-6	few	-	CASSSRGTESGANVLTF	TGTGCCAGCAGCTCGAGAGGGACGGAGTCTGGGGCCAACGTCCTGACTTTC
TRBV11-3	TRBJ2-6	-	TRBD1	CASSSGTGVSGANVLTF	TGTGCCAGCAGCTCCGGGACAGGGGTTTCTGGGGCCAACGTCCTGACTTTC
TRBV29-1	TRBJ2-1	-	-	CSVERQAGYNEQFF	TGCAGCGTTGAACGACAGGCGGGGTACAATGAGCAGTTCTTC
TRBV7-8	TRBJ2-1	few	TRBD1	CASSIRTGQLMYEQFF	TGTGCCAGCAGCATCCGGACAGGGCAACTAATGTATGAGCAGTTCTTC
TRBV7-3	TRBJ2-1	few	TRBD1	CASSRDREDNEQFF	TGTGCCAGCAGCCGGGACAGGGAAGACAATGAGCAGTTCTTC
TRBV29-1	TRBJ1-4	-	-	CSSRVEKLFF	TGCAGCTCCCGGGTTGAAAAACTGTTTTTT
TRBV7-2	TRBJ2-1	-	TRBD1	CASSPSRDSYNEQFF	TGTGCCAGCAGCCCATCACGGGACAGCTACAATGAGCAGTTCTTC
TRBV7-2	TRBJ2-7	-	-	CASSLIGMGSYEQYF	TGTGCCAGCAGCTTAATCGGGATGGGCTCCTACGAGCAGTACTTC
TRBV11-3	TRBJ2-7	-	-	CASSLAYNSYEQYF	TGTGCCAGCAGCTTAGCGTACAACTCCTACGAGCAGTACTTC
TRBV29-1	TRBJ1-1	few	TRBD1	CSGWTGNTEAFF	TGCAGCGGGTGGACAGGGAACACTGAAGCTTTCTTT
TRBV2	TRBJ2-1	few	TRBD1	CASSPRPGTAYNEQFF	TGTGCCAGCAGTCCTCGACCCGGGACAGCCTACAATGAGCAGTTCTTC
TRBV4-3	TRBJ1-6	few	TRBD1	CASSQDAGGGQGIRPLHF	TGCGCCAGCAGCCAAGACGCGGGGGGCGGACAGGGGATAAGACCCCTCCACTTT
TRBV5-1	TRBJ2-5	many	-	CASSSDPPVEIQYF	TGCGCCAGCAGCTCGGACCCCCCCGTGGAGATCCAGTACTTC
TRBV13	TRBJ2-7	medium-sized	-	CASSQRGTPLTRQYF	TGTGCCAGCAGCCAAAGGGGGACTCCCCTAACAAGGCAGTACTTC
TRBV18	TRBJ2-7	-	-	CASSPGPLREQYF	TGTGCCAGCTCACCGGGCCCCTTACGCGAGCAGTACTTC
TRBV10-3	TRBJ1-1	few	TRBD1	CAISSTTGGNTEAFF	TGTGCCATCAGCTCAACGACAGGGGGGAACACTGAAGCTTTCTTT
TRBV27	TRBJ2-1	many	-	CASGGTYNEQFF	TGTGCCAGCGGGGGCACCTACAATGAGCAGTTCTTC
TRBV5-4	TRBJ1-1	many	TRBD1	CASSLDRVNTEAFF	TGTGCCAGCAGCCTGGACAGGGTGAACACTGAAGCTTTCTTT
TRBV11-2	TRBJ2-7	-	-	CASSLVRNYEQYF	TGTGCCAGCAGCTTGGTACGGAACTACGAGCAGTACTTC
TRBV19	TRBJ1-1	-	-	CAGGVRTEAFF	TGTGCCGGGGGGGTGCGAACTGAAGCTTTCTTT
TRBV18	TRBJ2-1	-	TRBD1	CASSPSRDRGSYNEQFF	TGTGCCAGCTCACCATCCCGGGACAGGGGTTCCTACAATGAGCAGTTCTTC
TRBV6-1	TRBJ1-2	-	-	CASSEDGRNYGYTF	TGTGCCAGCAGCGAGGACGGGCGGAACTATGGCTACACCTTC
TRBV13	TRBJ1-2	-	-	CASSLGTGNYGYTF	TGTGCCAGCAGCTTAGGGACGGGGAACTATGGCTACACCTTC
TRBV18	TRBJ2-7	-	-	CASSLHPVGEQYF	TGTGCCAGCTCACTCCACCCAGTGGGCGAGCAGTACTTC
TRBV7-9	TRBJ2-6	few	-	CASSLGFSGANVLTF	TGTGCCAGCAGCTTGGGATTCTCTGGGGCCAACGTCCTGACTTTC
TRBV5-4	TRBJ2-5	many	-	CASSRGGGETQYF	TGTGCCAGCAGCCGAGGGGGAGGGGAGACCCAGTACTTC
TRBV5-4	TRBJ2-2	few	-	CASSLTHTGELFF	TGTGCCAGCAGCTTAACTCACACCGGGGAGCTGTTTTTT
TRBV18	TRBJ1-1	-	TRBD1	CASSAQGGNTEAFF	TGTGCCAGCTCAGCACAGGGGGGAAACACTGAAGCTTTCTTT
TRBV29-1	TRBJ1-4	-	TRBD1	CSVPETGPRGKLFF	TGCAGCGTTCCCGAGACAGGGCCCCGTGGAAAACTGTTTTTT
TRBV11-2	TRBJ2-1	-	TRBD1	CASTKGIGQGVYNEQFF	TGTGCCAGCACCAAGGGTATTGGACAGGGGGTTTACAATGAGCAGTTCTTC
TRBV27	TRBJ1-5	-	TRBD1	CASTPGQISNQPQHF	TGTGCCAGCACCCCGGGACAGATTAGCAATCAGCCCCAGCATTTT
TRBV7-8	TRBJ2-5	few	-	CASSPAETQYF	TGTGCCAGCAGCCCCGCGGAGACCCAGTACTTC
TRBV4-3	TRBJ2-3	few	-	CASSQSGGLRTDTQYF	TGCGCCAGCAGCCAATCCGGGGGATTAAGGACAGATACGCAGTATTTT
TRBV11-3	TRBJ2-3	many	TRBD2	CASSHPAGGTDTQYF	TGTGCCAGCAGCCACCCAGCGGGAGGCACAGATACGCAGTATTTT
TRBV19	TRBJ2-1	many	TRBD2	CASRGSGGRGNEQFF	TGTGCCAGTAGGGGTTCGGGGGGGCGCGGCAATGAGCAGTTCTTC
TRBV27	TRBJ2-3	few	-	CASTPRRGRMTDTQYF	TGTGCCAGCACCCCAAGGAGGGGGCGGATGACAGATACGCAGTATTTT
TRBV30	TRBJ2-4	-	TRBD2	CAWTSGRDIQYF	TGTGCCTGGACTAGCGGGAGAGACATTCAGTACTTC
TRBV19	TRBJ1-1	-	TRBD1	CASGFWTGLPSREAFF	TGTGCCAGTGGGTTTTGGACAGGGCTGCCGAGCCGAGAAGCTTTCTTT
TRBV18	TRBJ2-5	few	TRBD2	CASSPPARLAGKKTQYF	TGTGCCAGCTCACCACCGGCACGTCTAGCGGGTAAAAAGACCCAGTACTTC
TRBV10-3	TRBJ1-2	many	TRBD1	CAISGTGAYGYTF	TGTGCCATCAGTGGGACAGGGGCCTATGGCTACACCTTC
TRBV5-1	TRBJ1-2	-	-	CASSLASGDYGYTF	TGCGCCAGCAGCTTGGCCTCAGGGGACTATGGCTACACCTTC
TRBV27	TRBJ1-1	few	-	CASRNRGAKNTEAFF	TGTGCCAGCAGAAACCGAGGGGCTAAGAACACTGAAGCTTTCTTT
TRBV4-3	TRBJ1-4	few	-	CASSRGHRAPQGKKLFF	TGCGCCAGCAGCCGAGGTCACCGGGCCCCGCAGGGGAAAAAACTGTTTTTT
TRBV19	TRBJ1-5	-	TRBD1	CASKESGQGNQPQHF	TGTGCCAGTAAGGAGTCTGGACAGGGCAATCAGCCCCAGCATTTT
TRBV9	TRBJ2-1	many	-	CASSLRPYNEQFF	TGTGCCAGCAGCCTGCGACCATACAATGAGCAGTTCTTC